This record covers a single T cell receptor beta chain. The antigen is unknown. 60 Vbeta and 13 Jbeta primers were used in PCR. In the original workflow: An analysis that came later counted roughly 87 million unique TCR beta chains, roughly 11 million shared. The assay was immunoSEQ multiplex PCR, and TCRdb's table has in-frame clones only and misses some. That table supplies the V and J calls and clone size; D and trimming were determined from the DNA. The table records fewer than 130,000 clones, about 83% of them present only once. These data come from a study of cytomegalovirus exposure and HLA in healthy donors. Findings and limits, study-wide: There were 150 to 200 TCR beta chains listed as cytomegalovirus-associated. Later on, an analysis found that several of the most significant clusters appeared to be linked to common viral pathogens, which included parvovirus B19.

Trimming pared 8 bases from V and 4 bases from J, leaving 11 bases between. The CDR3 runs to 13 residues. CDR1 is SGHAT, CDR2 FQNNGV, per germline. Sequencing input: PBMCs. The TCR was taken from a female donor in good health and CMV-seropositive. This chain connects TRBV11-2 to TRBJ1-4, with a weak D call TRBD1 (6 bases). This CDR3 is CASRGQSNEKLFF. The CDR3 region has the DNA TGTGCCAGCCGCGGACAGAGTAATGAAAAACTGTTTTTT.